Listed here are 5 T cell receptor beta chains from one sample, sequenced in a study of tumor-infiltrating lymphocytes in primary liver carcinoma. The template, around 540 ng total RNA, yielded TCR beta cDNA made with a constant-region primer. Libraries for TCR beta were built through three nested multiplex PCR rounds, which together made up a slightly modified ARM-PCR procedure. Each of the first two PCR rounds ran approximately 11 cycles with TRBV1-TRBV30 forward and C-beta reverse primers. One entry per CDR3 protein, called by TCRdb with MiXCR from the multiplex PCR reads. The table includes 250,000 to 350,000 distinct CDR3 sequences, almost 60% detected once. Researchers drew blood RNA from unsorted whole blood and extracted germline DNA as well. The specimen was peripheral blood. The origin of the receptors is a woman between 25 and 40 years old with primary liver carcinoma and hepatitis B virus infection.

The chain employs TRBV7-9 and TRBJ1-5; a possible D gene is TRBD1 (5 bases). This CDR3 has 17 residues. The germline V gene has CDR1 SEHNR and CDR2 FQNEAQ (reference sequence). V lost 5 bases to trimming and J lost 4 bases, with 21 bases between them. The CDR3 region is CASSHWGIGTMNQPQHF. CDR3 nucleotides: TGTGCCAGCAGCCATTGGGGGATTGGTACAATGAATCAGCCCCAGCATTTT.

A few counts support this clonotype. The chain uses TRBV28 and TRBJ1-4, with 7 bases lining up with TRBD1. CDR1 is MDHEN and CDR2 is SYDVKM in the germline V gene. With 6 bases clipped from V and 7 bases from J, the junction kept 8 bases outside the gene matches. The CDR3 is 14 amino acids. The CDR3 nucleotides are TGTGCCAGCAGCTCGCGACAGGGAGGTGAAAAACTGTTTTTT. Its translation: CASSSRQGGEKLFF.

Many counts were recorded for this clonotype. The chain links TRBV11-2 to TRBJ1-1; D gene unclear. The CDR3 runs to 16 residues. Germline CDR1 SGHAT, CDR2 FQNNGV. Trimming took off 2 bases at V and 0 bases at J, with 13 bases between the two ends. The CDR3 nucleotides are TGTGCCAGCAGCTTATCAGCTGCCGACATGAACACTGAAGCTTTCTTT. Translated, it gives CASSLSAADMNTEAFF.

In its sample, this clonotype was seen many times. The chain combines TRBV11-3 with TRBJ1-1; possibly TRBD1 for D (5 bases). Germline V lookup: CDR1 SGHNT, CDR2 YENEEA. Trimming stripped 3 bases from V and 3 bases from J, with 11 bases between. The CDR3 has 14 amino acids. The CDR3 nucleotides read TGTGCCAGCAGCTTCTCAGGGCTGGACACTGAAGCTTTCTTT. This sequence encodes CASSFSGLDTEAFF.

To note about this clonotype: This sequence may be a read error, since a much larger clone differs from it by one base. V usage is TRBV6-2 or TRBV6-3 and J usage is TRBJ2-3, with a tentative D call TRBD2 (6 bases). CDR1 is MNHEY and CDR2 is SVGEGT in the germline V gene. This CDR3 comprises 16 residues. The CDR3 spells CASTTLGGRNTDTQCF. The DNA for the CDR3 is TGTGCCAGCACTACCCTAGGAGGGCGGAACACAGATACGCAGTGTTTT.